Here is one T cell receptor beta chain with its context. The CDR3 totals 16 residues. Trimming removed 0 bases at V and 1 base at J, with 13 bases between. Germline-derived CDR1 and CDR2 are SGHRS and YFSETQ. The data were produced by immunoSEQ multiplex PCR, yet TCRdb's version contains in-frame clones alone and is incomplete. The sample holds approximately 74,000 clones, approximately 80% seen once. The data are from a study of neoadjuvant anti-PD-1 for oral cavity cancer. The chain joins TRBV5-1 to TRBJ2-5; the D call may be TRBD1 or TRBD2 (5 bases each). This TCR derives from a person aged 40 to 85 with oral cavity squamous cell carcinoma. Sample: PBMCs, taken before nivolumab (anti-PD-1) treatment. CDR3 DNA: TGCGCCAGCAGCTTGGTGGGGGTTGGCACCCAAGAGACCCAGTACTTC. As protein: CASSLVGVGTQETQYF.